Listed here is a single T cell receptor (beta chain). No antigen is known for it. One base away lies a much larger clone, so this may be a sequencing read error. Trimming took 0 bases from V and 5 from J, leaving 13 bases between them. Looked up from germline, CDR1 is LGHNA and CDR2 is YSLEER. The CDR3 has 15 residues. The data derive from a study of T cells after yellow fever vaccination. TCRdb reprocessed the 5' RACE reads via MiXCR and lists one record per CDR3 protein. The data show tens of thousands of distinct CDR3 sequences, with around 7.7% seen just once and roughly 41% held by the top ten. Study findings and constraints: One caveat is that FACS-sorted repertoires could contain abundant clonotypes contaminating from the bulk population. Subsequent booster samples again held most clones from primary vaccination (more than 95% CD4, nearly 90% CD8).

This clonotype was obtained from a man in his thirties or forties who received the YFV17D yellow fever vaccine. The V call is TRBV4-3, the J call TRBJ2-5; no reliable D call. Source: CD8+ T cells sorted from PBMCs, taken on the day of the yellow fever booster vaccination. This CDR3 is CASSQDLRRLETQYF. Here the CDR3 DNA reads TGCGCCAGCAGCCAAGATCTGAGGCGGTTGGAGACCCAGTACTTC.